This T cell receptor beta chain was identified in a study of blood T cell repertoires in COVID-19. The CDR3 length is 15 residues. CDR1 is SGDLS and CDR2 is YYNGEE in the germline V gene. V dropped 0 bases and J dropped 5; count of bases not matched to a gene: 6. Recruited during active infection, patients (from Seattle) were subsequently followed longitudinally. The assay was immunoSEQ multiplex PCR, and TCRdb's table has in-frame clones only and misses some. The table shows 250,000 to 350,000 clones, with about nine tenths occurring only once. The chain uses TRBV9 and TRBJ2-5; TRBD1 matches 8 bases. The specimen was peripheral blood. The sequence was obtained from a woman younger than 45 with COVID-19, enrolled during active disease. CDR3 DNA sequence: TGTGCCAGCAGCGTAGGCGGACAGGGTGGTGAGACCCAGTACTTC. The encoded protein is CASSVGGQGGETQYF.